Described below is a single TCR beta chain sequence and its context. The antigen is undetermined. V was clipped by 8 bases and J by 5 bases, with 10 bases between them. This CDR3 has 12 amino acids. Germline-derived CDR1 and CDR2 are MDHEN and SYDVKM. This entry is derived from a study of a mutant IDH1 vaccine in newly diagnosed glioma. As for the study in general: Patients received eight vaccinations in weeks 1, 3, 5, 7, 11, 15, 19, 23. Sex distribution of treated patients was about 60% male and about 40% female; mean age was about 40 years.

Data came from immunoSEQ multiplex PCR; TCRdb stores just in-frame clones and leaves some out. The data contain 55,000 to 65,000 clones, approximately 80% of them seen just once; the ten biggest clones take up 5.9%. Time point in this sample: week 11, during vaccination. A single vaccine dose contained 300 ug of mutant IDH1 20-mer peptide, and topical imiquimod was used with it. The source of this sequence is a man between 50 and 59 years old with glioma. Material: PBMCs, obtained from a glioma patient whose treatment included an IDH1 peptide vaccine. The chain is built from TRBV28 and TRBJ2-1; D is unresolved. CDR3 coding DNA: TGTGCCAGCGCCCCTTCGGACAATGAGCAGTTCTTC. The encoded protein is CASAPSDNEQFF.